Listed here is a single T cell receptor (beta chain). Antigen unknown. This may be a read error, as it is one base from a much larger clone. It was from 20-30 mg of unsorted bulk tissue that RNA and DNA were co-extracted. Donors were untreated and chronically infected with HBV. All tumor samples contained more than 90% viable tumor cells. This sample was taken from a study of tumor-infiltrating lymphocytes in primary liver carcinoma. Overall study results and limits: The study found tumor-adjacent and tumor-blood pairs overlapped less than tumor region pairs.

cDNA specific to TCR beta was made from 500 ng of total RNA, with a constant-region primer employed for priming. Three nested multiplex PCR rounds, a slightly modified ARM-PCR method, built the TCR beta libraries. The first two PCR rounds, approximately 10 cycles each, used TRBV1-TRBV30 forward primers and a C-beta reverse primer. TCRdb re-called the multiplex PCR reads through MiXCR, storing one row per CDR3 protein. The data contain some 55,000 distinct CDR3 sequences, about 80% of them singletons. Per the germline V gene, CDR1 is MNHEY and CDR2 is SVGAGI. The CDR3 has 17 amino acids. V was clipped by 6 bases and J by 4 bases; unmatched bases: 15.

The chain combines TRBV6-5 with TRBJ2-7; 10 nucleotides match TRBD2. The receptor was isolated from a man aged 35-49 years with primary liver carcinoma and hepatitis B virus infection. Sequencing input: liver tumor tissue from sampling region 2. The subset here: tumor region T2, inferior pole. CDR3 region: CASSLLWLSGRPYEQYF. For the CDR3, the DNA is TGTGCCAGCAGCCTCCTATGGCTTAGCGGGAGGCCGTACGAGCAGTACTTC.